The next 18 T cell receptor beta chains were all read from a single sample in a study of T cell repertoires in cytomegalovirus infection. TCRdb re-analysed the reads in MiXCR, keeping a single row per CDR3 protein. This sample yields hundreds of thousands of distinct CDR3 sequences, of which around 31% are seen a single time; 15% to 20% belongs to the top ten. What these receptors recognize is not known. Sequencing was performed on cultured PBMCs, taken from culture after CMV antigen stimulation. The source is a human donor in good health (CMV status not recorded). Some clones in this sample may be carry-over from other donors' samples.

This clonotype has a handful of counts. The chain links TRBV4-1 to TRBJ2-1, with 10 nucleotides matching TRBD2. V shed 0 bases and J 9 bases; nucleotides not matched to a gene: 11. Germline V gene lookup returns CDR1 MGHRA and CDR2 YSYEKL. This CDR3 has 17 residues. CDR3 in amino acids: CASSQDRYSSGSGEQFF. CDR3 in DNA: TGCGCCAGCAGCCAAGATCGATACTCTAGCGGGAGTGGTGAGCAGTTCTTC.

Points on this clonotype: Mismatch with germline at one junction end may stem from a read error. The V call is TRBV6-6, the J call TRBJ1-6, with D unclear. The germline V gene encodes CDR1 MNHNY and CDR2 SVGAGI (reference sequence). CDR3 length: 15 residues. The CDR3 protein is CTSSSPRNYNSPLHF. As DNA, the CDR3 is TGTACCAGCAGTTCTCCCCGGAATTATAATTCACCCCTCCACTTT.

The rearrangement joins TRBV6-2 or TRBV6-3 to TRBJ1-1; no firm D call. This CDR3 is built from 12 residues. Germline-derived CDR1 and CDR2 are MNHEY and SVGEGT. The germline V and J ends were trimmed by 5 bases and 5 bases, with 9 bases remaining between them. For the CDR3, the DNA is TGTGCCAGCAGTACACAGCGGACTGAAGCTTTCTTT. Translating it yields CASSTQRTEAFF.

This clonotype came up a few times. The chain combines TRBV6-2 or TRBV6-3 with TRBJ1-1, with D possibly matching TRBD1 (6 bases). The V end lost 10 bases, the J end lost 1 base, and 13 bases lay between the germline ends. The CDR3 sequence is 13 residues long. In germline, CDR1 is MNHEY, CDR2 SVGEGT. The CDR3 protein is CANSAGQNTEAFF. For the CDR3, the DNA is TGTGCCAACTCAGCGGGACAGAACACTGAAGCTTTCTTT.

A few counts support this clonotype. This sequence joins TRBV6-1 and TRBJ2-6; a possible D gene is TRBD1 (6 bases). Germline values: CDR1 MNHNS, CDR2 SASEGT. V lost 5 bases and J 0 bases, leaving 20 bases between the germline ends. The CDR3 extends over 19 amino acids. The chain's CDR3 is CASSSRGFQGLSGANVLTF. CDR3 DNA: TGTGCCAGCAGTAGCCGGGGCTTTCAGGGGCTCTCTGGGGCCAACGTCCTGACTTTC.

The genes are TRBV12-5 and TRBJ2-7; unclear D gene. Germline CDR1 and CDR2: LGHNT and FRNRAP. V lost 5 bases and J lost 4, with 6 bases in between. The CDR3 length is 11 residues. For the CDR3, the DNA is TGTGCTAGTGGTCCAGGTTACGAGCAGTACTTC. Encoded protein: CASGPGYEQYF.

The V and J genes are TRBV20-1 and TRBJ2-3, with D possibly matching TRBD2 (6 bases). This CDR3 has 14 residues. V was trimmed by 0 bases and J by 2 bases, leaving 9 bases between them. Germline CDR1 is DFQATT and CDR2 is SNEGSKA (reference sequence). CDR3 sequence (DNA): TGCAGTGCTAGAGATAGCGGACACACAGATACGCAGTATTTT. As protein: CSARDSGHTDTQYF.

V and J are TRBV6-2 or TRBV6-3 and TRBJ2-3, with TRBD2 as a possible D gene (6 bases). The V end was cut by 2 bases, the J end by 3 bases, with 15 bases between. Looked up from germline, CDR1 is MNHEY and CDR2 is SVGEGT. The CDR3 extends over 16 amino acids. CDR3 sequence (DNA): TGTGCCAGCAGTTACCTAGCGCCGGGCGGAACAGATACGCAGTATTTT. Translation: CASSYLAPGGTDTQYF.

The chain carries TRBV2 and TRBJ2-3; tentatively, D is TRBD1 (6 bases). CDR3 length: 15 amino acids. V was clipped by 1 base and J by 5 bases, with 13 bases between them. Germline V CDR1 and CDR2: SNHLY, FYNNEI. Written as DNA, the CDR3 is TGTGCCAGCAGTGAAGGCGCAGGGGAAATAGATACGCAGTATTTT. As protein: CASSEGAGEIDTQYF.

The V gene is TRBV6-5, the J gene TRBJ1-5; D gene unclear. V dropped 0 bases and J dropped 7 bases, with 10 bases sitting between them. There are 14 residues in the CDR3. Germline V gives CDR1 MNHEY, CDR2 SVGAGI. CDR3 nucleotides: TGTGCCAGCAGTTACTCCCATAATTCCCAGCCCCAGCATTTT. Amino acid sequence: CASSYSHNSQPQHF.

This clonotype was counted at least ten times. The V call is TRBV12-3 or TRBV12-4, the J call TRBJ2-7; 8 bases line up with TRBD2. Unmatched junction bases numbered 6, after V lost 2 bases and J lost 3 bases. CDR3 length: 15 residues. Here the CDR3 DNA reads TGTGCCAGCAGTTTAACGTTAGCGGGGAACTACGAGCAGTACTTC. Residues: CASSLTLAGNYEQYF.

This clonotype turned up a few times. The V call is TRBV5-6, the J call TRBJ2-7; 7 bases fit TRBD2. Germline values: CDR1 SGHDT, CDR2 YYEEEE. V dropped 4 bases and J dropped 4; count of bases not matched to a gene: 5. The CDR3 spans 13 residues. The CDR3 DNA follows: TGTGCCAGCAGCGGGCTAGCGGATTACGAGCAGTACTTC. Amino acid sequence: CASSGLADYEQYF.

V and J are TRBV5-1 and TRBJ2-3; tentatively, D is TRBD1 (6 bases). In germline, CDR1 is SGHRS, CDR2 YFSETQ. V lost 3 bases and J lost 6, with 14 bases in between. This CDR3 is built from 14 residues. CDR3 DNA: TGCGCCAGCAGCTGGGCCCCAGGGGCTGATACGCAGTATTTT. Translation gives CASSWAPGADTQYF.

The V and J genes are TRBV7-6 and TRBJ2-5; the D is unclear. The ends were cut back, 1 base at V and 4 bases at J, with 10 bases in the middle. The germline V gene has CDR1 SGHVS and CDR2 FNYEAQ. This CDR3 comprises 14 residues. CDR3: CASSLGADAETQYF. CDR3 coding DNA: TGTGCCAGCAGCTTAGGCGCGGATGCAGAGACCCAGTACTTC.

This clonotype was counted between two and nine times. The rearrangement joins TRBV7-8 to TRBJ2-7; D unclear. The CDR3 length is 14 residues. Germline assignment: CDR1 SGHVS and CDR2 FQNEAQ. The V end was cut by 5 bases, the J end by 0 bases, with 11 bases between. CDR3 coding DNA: TGTGCCAGCAGCCCTAAGGGCCTCTCCTACGAGCAGTACTTC. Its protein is CASSPKGLSYEQYF.

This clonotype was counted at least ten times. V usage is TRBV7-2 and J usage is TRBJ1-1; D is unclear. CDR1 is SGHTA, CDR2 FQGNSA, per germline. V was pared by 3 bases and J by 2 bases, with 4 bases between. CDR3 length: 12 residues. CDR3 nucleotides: TGTGCCAGCAGCTTCTTTAACACTGAAGCTTTCTTT. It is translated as CASSFFNTEAFF.

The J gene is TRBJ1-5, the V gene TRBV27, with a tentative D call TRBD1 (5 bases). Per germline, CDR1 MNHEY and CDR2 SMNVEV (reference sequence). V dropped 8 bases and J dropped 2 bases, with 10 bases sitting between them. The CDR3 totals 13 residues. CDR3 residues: CASGGTGNQPQHF. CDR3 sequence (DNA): TGTGCCAGCGGGGGGACGGGCAATCAGCCCCAGCATTTT.

CDR3 protein: CASSIRGVIWNEQFF. CDR3 coding DNA: TGTGCCAGCAGCATCCGGGGCGTAATTTGGAATGAGCAGTTCTTC. The V call is TRBV7-8, the J call TRBJ2-1; D possibly uses TRBD1 or TRBD2 (5 bases each). Germline V gene sequence: CDR1 SGHVS, CDR2 FQNEAQ. V was shortened by 5 bases and J by 7 bases, with 18 bases between the two germline ends. The CDR3 is 15 residues long.